Presented here are 18 T cell receptor beta chains from one specimen sequenced in a study of T cells in Graves' hyperthyroidism and ophthalmopathy. TCR beta CDR3 sequences were amplified from RNA transcripts. Initially, a first-round RT-PCR of the TCR CDR3 employed the HTBI primer set. TCRdb ran MiXCR on the multiplex PCR reads and lists one entry per CDR3 protein. Of 500,000 to 600,000 distinct CDR3 sequences in the sample, just over 45% are singletons; the top ten hold around 8%. The sample taken for sequencing was peripheral blood or thyroid tissue (not recorded which). The receptors come from a woman aged 18-30 years with Graves' hyperthyroidism.

This clonotype was recorded at least ten times. In DNA, the CDR3 is TGTGCCACCAGCAGAGTCTCGGGGACCCAGTACTTC. Translation: CATSRVSGTQYF. The V call is TRBV15, the J call TRBJ2-5; D is uncertain. The V and J ends lost 1 base and 7 bases respectively, with 7 bases between them. Germline CDR1 is LNHNV and CDR2 is YYDKDF (reference sequence). This CDR3 is built from 12 residues.

Many counts were recorded for this clonotype. V gene TRBV29-1 combines with J gene TRBJ1-1; TRBD1 matches at 7 bases. The CDR3 consists of 13 residues. From germline, CDR1 is SQVTM and CDR2 ANQGSEA. Germline trimming cut 7 bases from V and 6 bases from J; bases unmatched to any gene: 11. The CDR3 DNA reads as TGCAGCGCCACCGGGACAGTGGGGTCTGAAGCTTTCTTT. This encodes CSATGTVGSEAFF.

V is TRBV6-1 and J is TRBJ1-1, with D uncertain. The CDR3 runs 12 residues. Germline CDR1 reads MNHNS; CDR2 reads SASEGT. V dropped 6 bases and J dropped 6 bases, with 11 bases sitting between them. This CDR3 is CASREPGSEAFF. The CDR3 bases are TGTGCCAGCAGAGAGCCCGGCTCTGAAGCTTTCTTT.

This clonotype was counted ten times or more. This chain uses TRBV6-5 with TRBJ2-7, with 8 bases fitting TRBD2. Looked up from germline, CDR1 is MNHEY and CDR2 is SVGAGI. The CDR3 totals 19 residues. The junction had 19 bases not matched to a gene; V was cut back by 4 bases and J by 2 bases. CDR3 sequence reads: CASSSAGGVTGIGPYEQYF. CDR3 DNA sequence: TGTGCCAGCAGTTCCGCGGGGGGCGTCACAGGCATCGGTCCCTACGAGCAGTACTTC.

This clonotype was recorded once. V and J are TRBV6-1 and TRBJ1-1; D is undetermined. Between the trimmed V and J ends, which lost 7 bases and 4 bases, there was a span of 7 bases. The germline V gene encodes CDR1 MNHNS and CDR2 SASEGT. This CDR3 comprises 11 residues. CDR3 region: CASTDGTEAFF. The CDR3 bases are TGTGCCAGCACCGACGGCACTGAAGCTTTCTTT.

The chain recombines TRBV5-1 with TRBJ1-4; TRBD1 is a possible D gene (6 bases). The V gene lost 4 bases and the J gene lost 3 bases, with 10 bases spanning the gap. Per the germline V gene, CDR1 is SGHRS and CDR2 is YFSETQ. This CDR3 has 14 amino acids. The CDR3 here is CASSLTGPNEKLFF. CDR3 in DNA: TGCGCCAGCAGCCTGACAGGCCCTAATGAAAAACTGTTTTTT. Drawing the rest from reference TRBV5-1 and TRBJ1-4, the complete variable domain is KAGVTQTPRYLIKTRGQQVTLSCSPISGHRSVSWYQQTPGQGLQFLFEYFSETQRNKGNFPGRFSGRQFSNSRSEMNVSTLELGDSALYLCASSLTGPNEKLFFGSGTQLSVL.

The V gene is TRBV18, the J gene TRBJ1-3; D gene unclear. The germline V gene has CDR1 KGHSH and CDR2 LQKENI. The V end lost 8 bases, the J end lost 2 bases, and 4 bases lay between the germline ends. This CDR3 region has 11 residues. CDR3 bases: TGTGCCAGCCGAACTGGAAACACCATATATTTT. This encodes CASRTGNTIYF.

In this sample, this clonotype turned up once. Just one base apart from a much larger clone, this may be a read error. The chain is built from TRBV4-1 and TRBJ2-7; 12 bases align to TRBD1. V gave up 4 bases and J gave up 5 bases; unmatched junction bases: 15. The CDR3 has 18 residues. Germline-derived CDR1 and CDR2 are MGHRA and YSYEKL. CDR3 sequence reads: CASSRSISGQGALHEQYF. For the CDR3, the DNA is TGCGCCAGCAGCCGCAGTATATCGGGACAGGGGGCGTTACACGAGCAGTACTTC.

This CDR3 reads CASSYLGGSNQPQHF. CDR3 DNA sequence: TGTGCCAGCAGTTACTTGGGGGGGAGCAATCAGCCCCAGCATTTT. This chain connects TRBV6-6 to TRBJ1-5, with a possible D match to TRBD1 (5 bases). This CDR3 contains 15 residues. Trimming took off 1 base at V and 1 base at J, with 8 bases between the two ends. Germline CDR1 MNHNY, CDR2 SVGAGI (reference sequence).

The rearrangement joins TRBV10-3 to TRBJ2-7; a possible D gene is TRBD2 (7 bases). From germline, CDR1 is ENHRY and CDR2 SYGVKD. The germline V and J ends were trimmed by 6 bases and 7 bases, with 13 bases remaining between them. The CDR3 is 12 residues long. CDR3 DNA: TGTGCCATCAGCAGCGGGGACAATGAGCAGTACTTC. It encodes CAISSGDNEQYF.

There are many counts of this clonotype. The genes are TRBV2 and TRBJ1-1; possibly TRBD1 for D (6 bases). CDR3 length: 13 residues. V was trimmed by 5 bases and J by 1 base, leaving 8 bases between them. Germline CDR1 reads SNHLY; CDR2 reads FYNNEI. For the CDR3, the DNA is TGTGCCAGCAGTAACAGGGCGAACACTGAAGCTTTCTTT. This sequence encodes CASSNRANTEAFF.

The chain combines TRBV4-3 with TRBJ1-6; 9 nucleotides agree with TRBD1. CDR1 and CDR2 from the germline V gene are LGHNA and YSLEER. The CDR3 consists of 16 residues. Trimming removed 2 bases from V and 11 bases from J; junction bases left unmatched: 10. The CDR3 spells CASSQLAGTGITPLHF. CDR3 sequence (DNA): TGCGCCAGCAGCCAACTTGCCGGGACAGGGATAACACCCCTCCACTTT.

This clonotype was counted many times. The V call is TRBV5-1, the J call TRBJ2-5, with no clear D. This CDR3 has 15 amino acids. CDR1 SGHRS and CDR2 YFSETQ come from the germline V gene. Trimming removed 2 bases at V and 0 bases at J, with 11 bases between. The CDR3 sequence is CASSLNVWYQETQYF. The CDR3 DNA follows: TGCGCCAGCAGCTTAAATGTCTGGTACCAAGAGACCCAGTACTTC.

The chain employs TRBV20-1 and TRBJ1-1; the match to TRBD1 covers 7 bases. This CDR3 comprises 13 residues. V trimming: 3 bases; J trimming: 4 bases; junction bases outside the gene matches: 5. The germline V gene encodes CDR1 DFQATT and CDR2 SNEGSKA (reference sequence). The chain's CDR3 is CSARTGRVTEAFF. CDR3 nucleotide sequence: TGCAGTGCTAGGACAGGGAGGGTCACTGAAGCTTTCTTT.

The chain has TRBV29-1 and TRBJ1-6; possible D gene TRBD1, 5 bases. The V gene lost 6 bases and the J gene lost 0 bases, with 18 bases spanning the gap. CDR3 length equals 17 residues. CDR1 is SQVTM and CDR2 is ANQGSEA in the germline V gene. The chain's CDR3 is CSVALGGRSSYNSPLHF. CDR3 coding DNA: TGCAGCGTAGCCCTTGGGGGGAGAAGCTCCTATAATTCACCCCTCCACTTT.

The rearrangement uses TRBV7-6 and TRBJ2-1; 10 bases map to TRBD1. Germline V lookup: CDR1 SGHVS, CDR2 FNYEAQ. With V trimmed by 4 bases and J by 7 bases, 4 bases remained unmatched. The CDR3 spans 14 residues. The CDR3 DNA follows: TGTGCCAGCAGCTCGAGACAGGGGGCAAATGAGCAGTTCTTC. This gives the protein CASSSRQGANEQFF. The whole variable domain, remainder taken from reference TRBV7-6 and TRBJ2-1, is GAGVSQSPRYKVTKRGQDVALRCDPISGHVSLYWYRQALGQGPEFLTYFNYEAQQDKSGLPNDRFSAERPEGSISTLTIQRTEQRDSAMYRCASSSRQGANEQFFGPGTRLTVL.

This clonotype showed up many times. J is TRBJ1-5 and V is TRBV6-6; D is perhaps TRBD1 (6 bases). Germline assignment: CDR1 MNHNY and CDR2 SVGAGI (reference sequence). Trimming took off 6 bases at V and 2 bases at J, with 14 bases between the two ends. CDR3 length equals 15 residues. Here the CDR3 reads CASSNNRDGNQPQHF. The CDR3 DNA reads as TGTGCCAGCAGCAATAACAGGGATGGCAATCAGCCCCAGCATTTT.

This clonotype was counted many times. The genes are TRBV7-9 and TRBJ1-1, with 10 bases lining up with TRBD1. The CDR3 length is 12 residues. Trimming at V came to 9 bases and at J to 6 bases, leaving 4 bases not matched to a gene. Germline CDR1 is SEHNR and CDR2 is FQNEAQ (reference sequence). CDR3 DNA: TGTGCCAGTGGAGACAGGGGGCCTGAAGCTTTCTTT. Encoded protein: CASGDRGPEAFF.